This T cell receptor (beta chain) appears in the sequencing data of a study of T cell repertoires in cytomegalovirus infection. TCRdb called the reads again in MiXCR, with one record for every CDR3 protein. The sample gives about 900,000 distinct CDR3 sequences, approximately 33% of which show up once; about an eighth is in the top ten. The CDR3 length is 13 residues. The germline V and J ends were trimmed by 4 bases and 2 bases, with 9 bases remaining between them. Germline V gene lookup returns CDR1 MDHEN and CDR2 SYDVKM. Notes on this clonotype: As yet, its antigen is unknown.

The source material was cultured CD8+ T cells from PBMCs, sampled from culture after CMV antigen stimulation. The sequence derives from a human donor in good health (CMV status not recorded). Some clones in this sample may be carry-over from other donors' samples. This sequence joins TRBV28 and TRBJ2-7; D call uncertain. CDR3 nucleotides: TGTGCCAGCAGTTCGTTACGGACCTACGAGCAGTACGTC. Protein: CASSSLRTYEQYV.